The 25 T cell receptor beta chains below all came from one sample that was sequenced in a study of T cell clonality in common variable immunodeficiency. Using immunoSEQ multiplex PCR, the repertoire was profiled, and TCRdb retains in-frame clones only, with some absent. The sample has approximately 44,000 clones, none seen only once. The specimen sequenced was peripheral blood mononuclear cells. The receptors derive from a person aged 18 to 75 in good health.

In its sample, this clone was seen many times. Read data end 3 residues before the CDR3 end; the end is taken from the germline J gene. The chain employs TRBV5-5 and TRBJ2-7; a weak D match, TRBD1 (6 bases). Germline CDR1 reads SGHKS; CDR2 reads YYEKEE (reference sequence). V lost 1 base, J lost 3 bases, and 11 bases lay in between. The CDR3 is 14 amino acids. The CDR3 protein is CASSLNRAGYEQYF. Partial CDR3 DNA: TGTGCCAGCAGCTTGAACAGGGCGGGCTACGAG.

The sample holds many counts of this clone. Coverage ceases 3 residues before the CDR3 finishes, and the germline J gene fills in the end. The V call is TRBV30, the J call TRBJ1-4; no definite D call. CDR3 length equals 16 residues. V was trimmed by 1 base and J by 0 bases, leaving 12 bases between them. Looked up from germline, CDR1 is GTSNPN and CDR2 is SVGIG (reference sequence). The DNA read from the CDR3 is TGTGCCTGGAGTGCGGGTTCGATTACAACTAATGAAAAA. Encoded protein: CAWSAGSITTNEK. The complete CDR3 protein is CAWSAGSITTNEKLFF.

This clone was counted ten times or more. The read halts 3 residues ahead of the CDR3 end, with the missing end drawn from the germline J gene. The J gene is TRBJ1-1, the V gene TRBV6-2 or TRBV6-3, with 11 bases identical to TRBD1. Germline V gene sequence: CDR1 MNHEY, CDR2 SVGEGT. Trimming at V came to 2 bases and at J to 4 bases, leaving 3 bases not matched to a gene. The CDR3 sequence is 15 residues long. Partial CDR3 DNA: TGTGCCAGCAGTTACGGGGGGACAGGGGGCACTGAA. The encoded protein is CASSYGGTGGTE. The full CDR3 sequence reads CASSYGGTGGTEAFF.

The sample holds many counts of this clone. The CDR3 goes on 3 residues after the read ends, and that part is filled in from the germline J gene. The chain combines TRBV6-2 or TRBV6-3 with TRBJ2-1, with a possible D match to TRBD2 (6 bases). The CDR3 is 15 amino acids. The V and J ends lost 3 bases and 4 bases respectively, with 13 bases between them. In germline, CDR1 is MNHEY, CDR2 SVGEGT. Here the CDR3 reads CASSYRAGWYNEQFF. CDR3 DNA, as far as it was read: TGTGCCAGCAGTTATCGGGCGGGATGGTACAATGAG.

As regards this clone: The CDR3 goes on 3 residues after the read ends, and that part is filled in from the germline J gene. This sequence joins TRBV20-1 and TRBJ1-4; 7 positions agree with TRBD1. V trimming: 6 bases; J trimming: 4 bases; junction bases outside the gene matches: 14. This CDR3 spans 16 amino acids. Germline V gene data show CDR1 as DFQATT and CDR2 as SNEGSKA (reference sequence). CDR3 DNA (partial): TGCAGTGCCCAAGCCTATAAGACAGGGATTAATGAAAAA. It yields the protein CSAQAYKTGINEK. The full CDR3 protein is CSAQAYKTGINEKLFF.

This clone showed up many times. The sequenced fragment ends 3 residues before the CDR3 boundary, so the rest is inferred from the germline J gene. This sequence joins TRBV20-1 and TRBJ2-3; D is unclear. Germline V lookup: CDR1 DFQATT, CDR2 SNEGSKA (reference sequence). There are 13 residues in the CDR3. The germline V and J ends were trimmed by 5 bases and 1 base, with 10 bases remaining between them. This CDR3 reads CSALTWGTDTQYF. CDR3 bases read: TGCAGTGCTCTGACTTGGGGCACAGATACG.

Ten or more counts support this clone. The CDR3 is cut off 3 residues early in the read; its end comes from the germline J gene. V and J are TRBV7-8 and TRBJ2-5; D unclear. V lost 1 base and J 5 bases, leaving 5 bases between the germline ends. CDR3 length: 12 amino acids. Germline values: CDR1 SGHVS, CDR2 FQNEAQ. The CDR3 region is CASSLEHETQYF. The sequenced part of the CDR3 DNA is TGTGCCAGCAGCTTAGAACATGAGACC.

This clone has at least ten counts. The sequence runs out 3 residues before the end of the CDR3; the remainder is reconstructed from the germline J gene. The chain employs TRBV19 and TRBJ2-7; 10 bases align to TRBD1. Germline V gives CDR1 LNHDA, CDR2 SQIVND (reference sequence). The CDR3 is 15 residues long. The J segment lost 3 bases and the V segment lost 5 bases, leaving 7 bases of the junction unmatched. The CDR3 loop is CASSVRQGALYEQYF. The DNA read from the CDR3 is TGTGCCAGTAGTGTCCGACAGGGGGCTCTCTACGAG.

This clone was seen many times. This chain's CDR3 is CASSQVLTRPDTQYF. The CDR3 DNA, read in part, is TGCGCCAGCAGCCAAGTTCTAACTAGACCAGATACC. The rearrangement uses TRBV4-1 and TRBJ2-5; possibly TRBD2 for D (5 bases). The CDR3 goes on 3 residues after the read ends, and that part is filled in from the germline J gene. This CDR3 has 15 residues. Germline V lookup: CDR1 MGHRA, CDR2 YSYEKL.

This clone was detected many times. Partial CDR3 DNA: TGTGCCAGCACCACTAGCGGGAGCCAATACAATGAG. Protein sequence: CASTTSGSQYNE. The CDR3 reads in full as CASTTSGSQYNEQFF. The chain links TRBV7-2 to TRBJ2-1; 11 positions agree with TRBD2. The read halts 3 residues ahead of the CDR3 end, with the missing end drawn from the germline J gene. V was clipped by 7 bases and J by 4 bases; unmatched bases: 6. The germline CDR1 and CDR2 sequences are SGHTA and FQGNSA. The CDR3 is 15 amino acids.

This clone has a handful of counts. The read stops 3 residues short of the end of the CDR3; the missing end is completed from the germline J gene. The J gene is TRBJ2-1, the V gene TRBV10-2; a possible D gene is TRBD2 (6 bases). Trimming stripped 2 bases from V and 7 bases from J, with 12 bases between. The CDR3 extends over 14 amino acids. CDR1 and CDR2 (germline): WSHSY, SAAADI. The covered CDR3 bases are TGCGCCAGCAGTGAGGATGCGGGGAAAAATGAG. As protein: CASSEDAGKNE. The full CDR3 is CASSEDAGKNEQFF.

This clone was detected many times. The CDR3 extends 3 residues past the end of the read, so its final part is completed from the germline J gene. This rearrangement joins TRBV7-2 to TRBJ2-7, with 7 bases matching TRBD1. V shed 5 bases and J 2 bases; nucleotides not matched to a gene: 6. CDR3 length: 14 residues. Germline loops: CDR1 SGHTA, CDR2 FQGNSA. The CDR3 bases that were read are TGTGCCAGCAGCCCCCCGGGACAGCCCTACGAG. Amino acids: CASSPPGQPYE. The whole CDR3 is CASSPPGQPYEQYF. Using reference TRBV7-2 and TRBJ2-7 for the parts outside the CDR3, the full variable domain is GAGVSQSPSNKVTEKGKDVELRCDPISGHTALYWYRQSLGQGLEFLIYFQGNSAPDKSGLPSDRFSAERTGGSVSTLTIQRTQQEDSAVYLCASSPPGQPYEQYFGPGTRLTVT.

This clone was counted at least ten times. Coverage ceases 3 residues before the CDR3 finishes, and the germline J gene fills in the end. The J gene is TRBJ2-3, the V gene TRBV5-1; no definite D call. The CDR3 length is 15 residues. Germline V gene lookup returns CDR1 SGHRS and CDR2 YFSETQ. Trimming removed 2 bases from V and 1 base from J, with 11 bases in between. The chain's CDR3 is CASSFQETGTDTQYF. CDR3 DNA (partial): TGCGCCAGCAGCTTTCAGGAAACGGGCACAGATACG.

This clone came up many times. Partial CDR3 DNA: TGTGCCAGCAGCTCGGACGGGGGCTCCTACAATGAG. The encoded protein is CASSSDGGSYNE. The whole CDR3 sequence is CASSSDGGSYNEQFF. The chain is built from TRBV7-9 and TRBJ2-1, with D perhaps matching TRBD2 (6 bases). Read data end 3 residues before the CDR3 end; the end is taken from the germline J gene. The CDR3 is 15 amino acids. V was pared by 4 bases and J by 0 bases, with 10 bases between. The germline V gene encodes CDR1 SEHNR and CDR2 FQNEAQ (reference sequence). The full variable domain, with the rest looked up from reference TRBV7-9 and TRBJ2-1, is DTGVSQNPRHKITKRGQNVTFRCDPISEHNRLYWYRQTLGQGPEFLTYFQNEAQLEKSRLLSDRFSAERPKGSFSTLEIQRTEQGDSAMYLCASSSDGGSYNEQFFGPGTRLTVL.

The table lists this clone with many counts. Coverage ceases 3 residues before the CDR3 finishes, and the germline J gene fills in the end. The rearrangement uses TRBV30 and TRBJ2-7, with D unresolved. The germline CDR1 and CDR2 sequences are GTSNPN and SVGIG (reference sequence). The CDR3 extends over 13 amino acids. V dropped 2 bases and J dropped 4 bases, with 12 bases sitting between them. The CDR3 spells CAWSLGQPYEQYF. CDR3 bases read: TGTGCCTGGAGTCTTGGGCAACCTTACGAG. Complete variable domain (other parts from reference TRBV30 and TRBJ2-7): SQTIHQWPATLVQPVGSPLSLECTVEGTSNPNLYWYRQAAGRGLQLLFYSVGIGQISSEVPQNLSASRPQDRQFILSSKKLLLSDSGFYLCAWSLGQPYEQYFGPGTRLTVT.

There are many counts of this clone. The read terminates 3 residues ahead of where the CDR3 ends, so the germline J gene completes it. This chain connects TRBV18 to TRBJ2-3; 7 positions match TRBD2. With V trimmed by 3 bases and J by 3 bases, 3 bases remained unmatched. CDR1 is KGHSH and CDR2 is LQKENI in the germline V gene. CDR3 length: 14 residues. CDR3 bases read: TGTGCCAGCTCACCGGGACTACCTACAGATACG. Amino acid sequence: CASSPGLPTDT. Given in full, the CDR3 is CASSPGLPTDTQYF.

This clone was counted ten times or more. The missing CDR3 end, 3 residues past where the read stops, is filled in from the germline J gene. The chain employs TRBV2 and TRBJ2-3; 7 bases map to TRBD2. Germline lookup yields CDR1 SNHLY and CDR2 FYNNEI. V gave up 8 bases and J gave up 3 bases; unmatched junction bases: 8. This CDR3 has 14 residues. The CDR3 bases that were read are TGTGCCAGCCAGGCTAGCGGCCCGACAGATACG. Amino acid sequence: CASQASGPTDT. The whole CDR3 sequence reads CASQASGPTDTQYF.

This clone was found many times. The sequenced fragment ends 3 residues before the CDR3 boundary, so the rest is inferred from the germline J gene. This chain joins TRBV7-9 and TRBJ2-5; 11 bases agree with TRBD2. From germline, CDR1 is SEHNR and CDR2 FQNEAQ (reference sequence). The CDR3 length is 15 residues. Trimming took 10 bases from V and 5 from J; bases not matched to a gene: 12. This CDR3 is CATPPLAGGRETQYF. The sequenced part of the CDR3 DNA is TGTGCCACTCCACCCCTAGCGGGAGGACGCGAGACC.

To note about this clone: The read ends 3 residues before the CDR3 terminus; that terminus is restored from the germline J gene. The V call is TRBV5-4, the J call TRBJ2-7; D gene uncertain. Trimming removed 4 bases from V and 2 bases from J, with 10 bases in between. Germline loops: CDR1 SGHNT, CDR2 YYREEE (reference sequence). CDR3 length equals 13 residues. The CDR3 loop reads CASSLGTTYEQYF. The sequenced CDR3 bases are TGTGCCAGCAGCCTAGGAACAACCTACGAG.

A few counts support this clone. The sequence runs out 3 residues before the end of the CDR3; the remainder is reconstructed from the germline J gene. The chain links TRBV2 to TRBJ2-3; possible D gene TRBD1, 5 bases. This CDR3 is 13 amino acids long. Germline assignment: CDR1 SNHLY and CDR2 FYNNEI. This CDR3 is CASTPQVKQPQYF. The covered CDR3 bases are TGTGCCAGCACCCCACAGGTGAAACAGCCG.

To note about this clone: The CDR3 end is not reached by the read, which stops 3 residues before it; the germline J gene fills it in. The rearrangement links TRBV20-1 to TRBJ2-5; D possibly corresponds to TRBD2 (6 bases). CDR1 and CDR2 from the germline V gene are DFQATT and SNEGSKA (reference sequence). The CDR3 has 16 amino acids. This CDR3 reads CSASTGPTRGSDTQYF. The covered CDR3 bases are TGCAGTGCTAGTACCGGACCGACGCGGGGCTCAGATACC.

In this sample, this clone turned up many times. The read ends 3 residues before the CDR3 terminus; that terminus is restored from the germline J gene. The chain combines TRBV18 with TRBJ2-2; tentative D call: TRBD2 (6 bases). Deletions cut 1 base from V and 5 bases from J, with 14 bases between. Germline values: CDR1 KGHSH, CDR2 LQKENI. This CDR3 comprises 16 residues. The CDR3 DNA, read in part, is TGTGCCAGCTCACCACTAGCGGCAGGAGATACCGGGGAG. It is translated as CASSPLAAGDTGE. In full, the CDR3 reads CASSPLAAGDTGELFF. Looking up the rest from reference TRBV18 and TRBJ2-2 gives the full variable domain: NAGVMQNPRHLVRRRGQEARLRCSPMKGHSHVYWYRQLPEEGLKFMVYLQKENIIDESGMPKERFSAEFPKEGPSILRIQQVVRGDSAAYFCASSPLAAGDTGELFFGEGSRLTVL.

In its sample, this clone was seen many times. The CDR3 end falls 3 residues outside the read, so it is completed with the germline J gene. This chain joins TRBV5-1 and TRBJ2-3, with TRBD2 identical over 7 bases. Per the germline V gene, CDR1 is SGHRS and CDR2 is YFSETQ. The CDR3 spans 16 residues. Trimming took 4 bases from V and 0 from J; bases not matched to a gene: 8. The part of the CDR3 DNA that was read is TGCGCCAGCAGCCAGACTAGCAGTTCGAGCACAGATACG. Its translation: CASSQTSSSSTDT. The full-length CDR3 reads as CASSQTSSSSTDTQYF.

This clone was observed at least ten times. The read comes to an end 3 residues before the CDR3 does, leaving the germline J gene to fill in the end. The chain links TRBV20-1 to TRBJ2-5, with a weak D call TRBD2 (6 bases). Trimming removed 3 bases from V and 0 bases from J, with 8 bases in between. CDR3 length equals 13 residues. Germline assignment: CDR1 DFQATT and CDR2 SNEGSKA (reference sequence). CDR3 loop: CSARGGYQETQYF. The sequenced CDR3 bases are TGCAGTGCTAGGGGGGGATACCAAGAGACC.

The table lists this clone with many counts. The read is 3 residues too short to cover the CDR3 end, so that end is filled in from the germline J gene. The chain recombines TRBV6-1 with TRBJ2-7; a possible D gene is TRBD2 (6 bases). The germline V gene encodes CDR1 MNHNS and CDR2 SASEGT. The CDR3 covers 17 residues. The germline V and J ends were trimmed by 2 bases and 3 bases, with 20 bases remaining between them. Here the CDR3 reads CASSERGGAHTFYEQYF. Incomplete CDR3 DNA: TGTGCCAGCAGTGAACGAGGAGGGGCGCATACTTTCTACGAG.